These T cell receptor beta chains were read from a single sample in a study of Graves' ophthalmopathy and Graves' hyperthyroidism. Each CDR3 protein gets one entry after TCRdb re-called the multiplex PCR reads with MiXCR. The repertoire holds about 210,000 distinct CDR3 sequences, with around 30% as singletons. Sequencing was done on a sample of peripheral blood. The receptors were sampled from a man aged 45-65 years with Graves' ophthalmopathy. Both conserved end residues are part of each CDR3. D genes are given only for firm matches. Rows give clone size only sometimes, using once, few, many, or a class for an expanded clone.

CDR3 length	D gene	clone size	J gene	V gene	CDR3 protein	CDR3 DNA
15	.	.	TRBJ1-1	TRBV19	CASSTWQGMGTEAFF	TGTGCCAGTAGTACGTGGCAGGGTATGGGCACTGAAGCTTTCTTT
15	TRBD2	many	TRBJ2-4	TRBV6-2/TRBV6-3	CASRLGTSGKNIQYF	TGTGCCAGCAGACTCGGGACTAGCGGGAAAAACATTCAGTACTTC
11	.	many	TRBJ1-5	TRBV7-8	CASSFEGTQHF	TGTGCCAGCAGCTTCGAGGGAACCCAGCATTTT
17	TRBD2	.	TRBJ2-5	TRBV6-1	CASILWFRGEKQETQYF	TGTGCCAGCATCTTATGGTTTCGGGGGGAGAAGCAAGAGACCCAGTACTTC
15	.	many	TRBJ1-5	TRBV12-3/TRBV12-4	CASRNMLGPSQPQHF	TGTGCCAGCAGAAACATGTTGGGCCCAAGTCAGCCCCAGCATTTT
13	.	many	TRBJ1-1	TRBV20-1	CSAPGSMNTEAFF	TGCAGTGCTCCAGGCTCCATGAACACTGAAGCTTTCTTT
12	.	.	TRBJ1-5	TRBV6-1	CASDYSNQPQHF	TGTGCCAGCGACTATAGCAATCAGCCCCAGCATTTT
14	.	.	TRBJ1-1	TRBV24-1	CATSVRFRGTEAFF	TGTGCCACCAGTGTTCGTTTTCGGGGCACTGAAGCTTTCTTT
14	.	many	TRBJ1-5	TRBV28	CASIDPGAHQPQHF	TGTGCCAGCATCGATCCGGGGGCGCATCAGCCCCAGCATTTT
14	.	many	TRBJ1-1	TRBV27	CASSERGPNTEAFF	TGTGCCAGCAGCGAACGGGGTCCGAACACTGAAGCTTTCTTT
15	TRBD1	many	TRBJ2-7	TRBV6-2/TRBV6-3	CASIDHRGRHYEQYF	TGTGCCAGCATCGACCACAGGGGACGACACTACGAGCAGTACTTC
17	.	many	TRBJ1-5	TRBV6-5	CATPGSARRYSNQPQHF	TGTGCCACCCCTGGATCTGCCCGGCGTTATAGCAATCAGCCCCAGCATTTT
14	.	.	TRBJ2-7	TRBV27	CASSPPGLRYEQYF	TGTGCCAGCAGTCCCCCCGGACTCCGCTACGAGCAGTACTTC
12	.	many	TRBJ2-5	TRBV4-1	CASSHLEETQYF	TGCGCCAGCAGCCATCTCGAGGAGACCCAGTACTTC
19	TRBD2	.	TRBJ2-7	TRBV12-3/TRBV12-4	CASSSHKNPILAGDYEQYF	TGTGCCAGCAGTTCCCATAAAAACCCTATTTTAGCGGGAGACTACGAGCAGTACTTC
12	.	.	TRBJ1-2	TRBV30	CAWSDFGYGYTF	TGTGCCTGGAGTGACTTTGGCTATGGCTACACCTTC
14	.	many	TRBJ1-6	TRBV19	CASSTSSYNSPLHF	TGTGCCAGTAGTACCAGCTCCTATAATTCACCCCTCCACTTT
13	.	many	TRBJ1-2	TRBV6-1	CASSEPHGYGYTF	TGTGCCAGCAGTGAACCACACGGCTATGGCTACACCTTC
11	.	many	TRBJ2-7	TRBV12-5	CASVSDYEQYF	TGTGCTAGTGTCTCCGACTACGAGCAGTACTTC
12	TRBD1	many	TRBJ1-1	TRBV7-9	CASSRPTGQAFF	TGTGCCAGCAGCCGACCGACAGGGCAAGCTTTCTTT
15	TRBD1	many	TRBJ2-5	TRBV4-3	CASSHLGQGMETQYF	TGCGCCAGCAGCCACCTTGGACAGGGGATGGAGACCCAGTACTTC
13	.	many	TRBJ2-3	TRBV14	CASTKSRTDTQYF	TGTGCCAGCACTAAATCTCGCACAGATACGCAGTATTTT
13	.	.	TRBJ2-7	TRBV7-2	CASSLAVIGEQYF	TGTGCCAGCAGCTTAGCGGTGATAGGCGAGCAGTACTTC
12	.	many	TRBJ1-2	TRBV5-1	CASSSRGGGYTF	TGCGCCAGCAGCTCCAGGGGTGGTGGCTACACCTTC
16	.	.	TRBJ2-1	TRBV7-6	CASSPYPGGGYNEQFF	TGTGCCAGCAGCCCCTATCCAGGGGGAGGCTACAATGAGCAGTTCTTC
13	TRBD1	many	TRBJ2-7	TRBV6-2/TRBV6-3	CASRGQDPYEQYF	TGTGCCAGCAGGGGACAGGACCCCTACGAGCAGTACTTC
17	.	many	TRBJ1-6	TRBV6-5	CASKTEILSSYNSPLHF	TGTGCCAGCAAGACAGAAATTTTGAGCTCCTATAATTCACCCCTCCACTTT
17	.	many	TRBJ1-2	TRBV4-1	CASSSRGGFALGYGYTF	TGCGCCAGCAGCTCCCGCGGCGGGTTCGCGTTGGGCTATGGCTACACCTTC
13	.	many	TRBJ2-2	TRBV7-3	CASSLAETGELFF	TGTGCCAGCAGCTTAGCGGAAACCGGGGAGCTGTTTTTT
13	.	many	TRBJ2-5	TRBV28	CASSLGGGETQYF	TGTGCCAGCAGCTTAGGGGGAGGGGAGACCCAGTACTTC
13	.	.	TRBJ2-5	TRBV28	CASSPRFVETQYF	TGTGCCAGCAGTCCCCGGTTTGTAGAGACCCAGTACTTC
15	TRBD2	.	TRBJ2-7	TRBV12-3/TRBV12-4	CASRPTSGTSYEQYF	TGTGCCAGCAGGCCGACTAGCGGGACCTCCTACGAGCAGTACTTC
13	.	once	TRBJ2-7	TRBV6-1	CASGAGESYEQYF	TGTGCCAGCGGTGCAGGGGAGTCCTACGAGCAGTACTTC
15	TRBD1	many	TRBJ2-5	TRBV12-3/TRBV12-4	CASSLGTGGTETQYF	TGTGCCAGCAGTTTAGGGACAGGGGGAACGGAGACCCAGTACTTC
15	TRBD1	.	TRBJ1-2	TRBV5-1	CASSTGQGQRFGYTF	TGCGCCAGCAGCACCGGACAGGGTCAGAGATTTGGCTACACCTTC
15	.	.	TRBJ2-7	TRBV6-5	CASSYYSGGGGEQYF	TGTGCCAGCAGTTACTACTCTGGTGGAGGGGGCGAGCAGTACTTC
13	.	many	TRBJ1-1	TRBV12-3/TRBV12-4	CASSLAVGTEAFF	TGTGCCAGCAGTTTGGCTGTGGGGACTGAAGCTTTCTTT
14	TRBD1	many	TRBJ1-5	TRBV19	CASKGQGSNQPQHF	TGTGCCAGTAAGGGACAGGGTAGCAATCAGCCCCAGCATTTT
14	TRBD1	.	TRBJ1-5	TRBV7-6	CASSRQGEHQPQHF	TGTGCCAGCAGCCGACAGGGGGAACATCAGCCCCAGCATTTT
13	.	.	TRBJ2-3	TRBV12-3/TRBV12-4	CASSGGWGDTQYF	TGTGCCAGCAGTGGCGGATGGGGGGATACGCAGTATTTT
13	TRBD1	many	TRBJ2-7	TRBV11-3	CASSPGTGHEQYF	TGTGCCAGCAGCCCAGGGACAGGGCACGAGCAGTACTTC